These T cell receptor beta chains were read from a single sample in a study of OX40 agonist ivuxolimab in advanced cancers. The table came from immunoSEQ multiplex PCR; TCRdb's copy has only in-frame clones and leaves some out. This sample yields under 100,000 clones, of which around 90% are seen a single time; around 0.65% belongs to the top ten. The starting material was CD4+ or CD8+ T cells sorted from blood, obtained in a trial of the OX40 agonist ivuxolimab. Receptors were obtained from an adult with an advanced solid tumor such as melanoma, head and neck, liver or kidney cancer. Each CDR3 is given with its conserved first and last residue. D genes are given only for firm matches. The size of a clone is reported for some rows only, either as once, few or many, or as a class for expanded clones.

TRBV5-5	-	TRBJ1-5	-	CASSLQGSQPQHF	TGTGCCAGCAGCTTGCAGGGCAGTCAGCCCCAGCATTTT
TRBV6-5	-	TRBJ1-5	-	CASGTGRSQPQHF	TGTGCCAGCGGTACGGGGCGAAGTCAGCCCCAGCATTTT
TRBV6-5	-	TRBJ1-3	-	CASSPPSGNTIYF	TGTGCCAGCAGTCCCCCCTCCGGAAACACCATATATTTT
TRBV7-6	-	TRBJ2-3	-	CASSPGQYF	TGTGCCAGCAGCCCGGGGCAGTATTTT
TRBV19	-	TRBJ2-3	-	CASCPGGAGADTQYF	TGTGCCAGTTGCCCTGGGGGGGCGGGCGCAGATACGCAGTATTTT
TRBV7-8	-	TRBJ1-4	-	CASSLAWGSAEKLFF	TGTGCCAGCAGCTTAGCTTGGGGCAGTGCTGAAAAACTGTTTTTT
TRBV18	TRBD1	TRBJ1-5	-	CASSPGQGADQPQHF	TGTGCCAGCTCACCGGGACAGGGGGCCGATCAGCCCCAGCATTTT
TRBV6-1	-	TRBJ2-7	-	CASSEVTGTGIYEQYF	TGTGCCAGCAGTGAAGTCACCGGGACTGGCATCTACGAGCAGTACTTC
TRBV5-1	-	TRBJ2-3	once	CASSSSPPRTDTQYF	TGCGCCAGCAGCTCTTCCCCCCCCCGCACAGATACGCAGTATTTT
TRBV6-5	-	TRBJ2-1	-	CATGVGWGDYNEQFF	TGTGCCACGGGGGTTGGCTGGGGCGACTACAATGAGCAGTTCTTC
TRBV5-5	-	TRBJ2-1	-	CASSSYYNEQFF	TGTGCCAGCAGCTCCTACTACAATGAGCAGTTCTTC
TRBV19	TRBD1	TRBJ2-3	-	CASSSDRFGDTQYF	TGTGCCAGTAGTTCGGACAGGTTTGGAGATACGCAGTATTTT
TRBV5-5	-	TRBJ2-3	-	CASSLVPGGLIADTQYF	TGTGCCAGCAGCTTGGTGCCGGGGGGCCTCATTGCAGATACGCAGTATTTT
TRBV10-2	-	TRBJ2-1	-	CASQKGRATTYNEQFF	TGCGCCAGCCAAAAAGGTAGGGCAACGACCTACAATGAGCAGTTCTTC
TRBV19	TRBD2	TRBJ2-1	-	CASTAGLAGLNEQFF	TGTGCCAGTACGGCGGGACTAGCGGGATTAAATGAGCAGTTCTTC
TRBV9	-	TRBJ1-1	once	CASSVSGAEAFF	TGTGCCAGCAGCGTGTCCGGGGCTGAAGCTTTCTTT